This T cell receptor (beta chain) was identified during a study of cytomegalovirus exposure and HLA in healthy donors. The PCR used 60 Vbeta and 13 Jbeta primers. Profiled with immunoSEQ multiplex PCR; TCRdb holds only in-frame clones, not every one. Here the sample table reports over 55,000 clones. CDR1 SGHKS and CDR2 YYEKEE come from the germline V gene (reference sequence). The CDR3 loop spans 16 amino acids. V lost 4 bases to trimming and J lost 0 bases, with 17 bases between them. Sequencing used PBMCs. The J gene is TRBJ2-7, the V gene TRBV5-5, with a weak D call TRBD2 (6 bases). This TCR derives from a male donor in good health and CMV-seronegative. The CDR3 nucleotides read TGTGCCAGCAGCCGAAGCGGGTCCTCTAGCTCCTACGAGCAGTACTTC. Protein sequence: CASSRSGSSSSYEQYF.